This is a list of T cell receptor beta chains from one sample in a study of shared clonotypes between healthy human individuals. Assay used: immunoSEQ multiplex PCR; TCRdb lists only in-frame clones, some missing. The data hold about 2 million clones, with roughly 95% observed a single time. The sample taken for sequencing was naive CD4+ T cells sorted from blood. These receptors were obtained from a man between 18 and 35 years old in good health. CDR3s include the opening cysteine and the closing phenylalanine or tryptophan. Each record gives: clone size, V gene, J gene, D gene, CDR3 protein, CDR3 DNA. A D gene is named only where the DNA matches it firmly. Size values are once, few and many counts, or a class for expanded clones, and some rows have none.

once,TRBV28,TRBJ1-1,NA,CASSLEENTEAFF,TGTGCCAGCAGTTTAGAGGAGAACACTGAAGCTTTCTTT
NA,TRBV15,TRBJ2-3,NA,CATSRDPGRTDTQYF,TGTGCCACCAGCAGAGATCCGGGACGCACAGATACGCAGTATTTT
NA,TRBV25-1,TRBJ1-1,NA,CASSFRTGNTEAFF,TGTGCCAGCAGTTTCCGGACGGGGAACACTGAAGCTTTCTTT
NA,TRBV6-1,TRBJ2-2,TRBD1,CASRTGTANTGELFF,TGTGCCAGCAGGACGGGGACAGCGAACACCGGGGAGCTGTTTTTT
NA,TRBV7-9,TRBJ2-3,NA,CASSLAPRDTQYF,TGTGCCAGCAGCTTAGCCCCCCGTGATACGCAGTATTTT
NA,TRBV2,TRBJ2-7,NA,CASSEAPGFGNEQYF,TGTGCCAGCAGTGAAGCCCCCGGGTTTGGCAACGAGCAGTACTTC
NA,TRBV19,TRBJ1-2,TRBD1,CASTPIQGVGYTF,TGTGCCAGTACCCCAATCCAGGGGGTTGGCTACACCTTC
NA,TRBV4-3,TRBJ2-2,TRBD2,CASSTTSGGNTGELFF,TGCGCCAGCAGCACAACTAGCGGGGGGAACACCGGGGAGCTGTTTTTT
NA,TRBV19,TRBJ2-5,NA,CASSIQAPETQYF,TGTGCCAGTAGTATCCAGGCGCCAGAGACCCAGTACTTC
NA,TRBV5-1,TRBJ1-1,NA,CASSTDSGGVNTEAFF,TGCGCCAGCAGCACCGACAGCGGTGGGGTGAACACTGAAGCTTTCTTT
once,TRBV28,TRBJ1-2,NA,CASSRSTQLNYGYTF,TGTGCCAGCAGTCGGTCCACACAGTTAAACTATGGCTACACCTTC
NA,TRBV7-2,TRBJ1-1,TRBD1,CASSLVGTGGAGEAFF,TGTGCCAGCAGCTTAGTAGGGACAGGGGGCGCGGGTGAAGCTTTCTTT
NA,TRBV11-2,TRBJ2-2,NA,CASALGGGTGELFF,TGTGCCAGCGCCCTAGGCGGCGGCACCGGGGAGCTGTTTTTT
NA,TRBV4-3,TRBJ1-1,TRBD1,CASSLWRGQGDTEAFF,TGCGCCAGCAGCCTCTGGAGGGGACAGGGCGACACTGAAGCTTTCTTT
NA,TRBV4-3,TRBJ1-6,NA,CASSQAGEYNSPLHF,TGCGCCAGCAGCCAAGCAGGGGAATATAATTCACCCCTCCACTTT
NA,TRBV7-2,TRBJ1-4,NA,CASSFGLLGLNEKLFF,TGTGCCAGCAGCTTTGGGCTCTTAGGATTAAATGAAAAACTGTTTTTT
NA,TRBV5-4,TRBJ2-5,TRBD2,CASSPGGGETQYF,TGTGCCAGCAGCCCCGGCGGGGGAGAGACCCAGTACTTC